The present TCR beta chain was sequenced within a study of siplizumab effects on memory and regulatory T cells. Only in-frame clones appear in the TCRdb table, and some are missing; sequencing was by immunoSEQ multiplex PCR. The sample carries over 100,000 clones, 93% recorded once. The CDR3 runs to 18 residues. The V and J ends lost 1 base and 4 bases, in that order; junction bases with no gene match: 10. Germline assignment: CDR1 SGHAT and CDR2 FQDESV (reference sequence). The TCR was taken from a human donor in good health. The rearrangement uses TRBV11-1 and TRBJ2-5, with 12 bases fitting TRBD2. The sample comprised Tregs sorted from blood. The DNA for the CDR3 is TGTGCCAGCAGCTTAGTGGCTAGCGGGAGGGCCGGCAGAGAGACCCAGTACTTC. Its translation: CASSLVASGRAGRETQYF.